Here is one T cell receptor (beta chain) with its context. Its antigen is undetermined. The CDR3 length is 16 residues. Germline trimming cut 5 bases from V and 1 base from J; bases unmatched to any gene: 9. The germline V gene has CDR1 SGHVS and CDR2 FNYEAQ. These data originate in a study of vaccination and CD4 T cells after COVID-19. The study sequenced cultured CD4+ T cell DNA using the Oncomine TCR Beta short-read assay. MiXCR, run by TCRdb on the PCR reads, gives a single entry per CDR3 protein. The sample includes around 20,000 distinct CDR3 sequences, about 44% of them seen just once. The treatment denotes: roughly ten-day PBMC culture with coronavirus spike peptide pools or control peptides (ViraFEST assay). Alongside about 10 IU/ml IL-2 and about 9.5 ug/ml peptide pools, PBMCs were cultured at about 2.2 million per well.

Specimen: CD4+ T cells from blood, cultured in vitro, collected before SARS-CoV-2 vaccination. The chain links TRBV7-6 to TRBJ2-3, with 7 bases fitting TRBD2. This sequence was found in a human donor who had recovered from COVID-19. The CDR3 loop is CASSRSGAGGTDTQYF. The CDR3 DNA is TGTGCCAGCAGCCGAAGTGGGGCGGGGGGCACAGATACGCAGTATTTT.